This is a list of T cell receptor beta chains from one sample in a study of blood T cell repertoires in COVID-19. The method was immunoSEQ multiplex PCR; TCRdb's version includes in-frame clones alone and lacks a portion of them. Of 190,000 or so clones listed, about 81% are singletons. Material for sequencing was PBMCs or T cells enriched from blood (not recorded which). The receptors shown here come from a middle-aged man who had recovered from COVID-19. The CDR3 runs from the conserved cysteine through the conserved F or W. The D gene is left open where the match is weak. Size is omitted from some rows. Given values are once, few, many or a class for expanded clones.

J gene: TRBJ1-5
D gene: .
CDR3 length: 13
clone size: .
V gene: TRBV30
CDR3 DNA: TGTGCCTGGAGTTATAAAGGGGATCAGCCCCAGCATTTT
CDR3 protein: CAWSYKGDQPQHF

J gene: TRBJ2-6
D gene: .
CDR3 length: 12
clone size: .
V gene: TRBV19
CDR3 DNA: TGTGCCAGCCTTTCTGGGGCCAACGTCCTGACTTTC
CDR3 protein: CASLSGANVLTF

J gene: TRBJ2-6
D gene: .
CDR3 length: 15
clone size: few
V gene: TRBV5-4
CDR3 DNA: TGTGCCAGCAGTACCTCAGGGTCTGGGGCCAACGTCCTGACTTTC
CDR3 protein: CASSTSGSGANVLTF

J gene: TRBJ1-1
D gene: .
CDR3 length: 13
clone size: .
V gene: TRBV2
CDR3 DNA: TGTGCCAGCAAGAGAGACAGCACCACTGAAGCTTTCTTT
CDR3 protein: CASKRDSTTEAFF

J gene: TRBJ1-3
D gene: .
CDR3 length: 16
clone size: .
V gene: TRBV5-1
CDR3 DNA: TGCGCCAGCAGCTTGGAGTCAGGCGGGTCTGGAAACACCATATATTTT
CDR3 protein: CASSLESGGSGNTIYF

J gene: TRBJ2-7
D gene: TRBD1
CDR3 length: 13
clone size: few
V gene: TRBV11-2
CDR3 DNA: TGTGCCAGCAGCCCGGGGACAGCCTACGAGCAGTACTTC
CDR3 protein: CASSPGTAYEQYF

J gene: TRBJ2-7
D gene: TRBD2
CDR3 length: 16
clone size: .
V gene: TRBV28
CDR3 DNA: TGTGCCAGCAGTTTCGGACTAGCGGAGCTAACCTACGAGCAGTACTTC
CDR3 protein: CASSFGLAELTYEQYF

J gene: TRBJ1-2
D gene: .
CDR3 length: 11
clone size: few
V gene: TRBV15
CDR3 DNA: TGTGCCACCAGCCCGGGGAGTGGCTACACCTTC
CDR3 protein: CATSPGSGYTF

J gene: TRBJ1-2
D gene: .
CDR3 length: 13
clone size: once
V gene: TRBV10-3
CDR3 DNA: TGTGCCATCTCTAAGGGGATTAACTATGGCTACACCTTC
CDR3 protein: CAISKGINYGYTF

J gene: TRBJ1-1
D gene: .
CDR3 length: 15
clone size: .
V gene: TRBV5-4
CDR3 DNA: TGTGCCAGCACCCCGGGGAGTTCGCGGAGCACTGAAGCTTTCTTT
CDR3 protein: CASTPGSSRSTEAFF

J gene: TRBJ2-2
D gene: .
CDR3 length: 16
clone size: .
V gene: TRBV9
CDR3 DNA: TGTGCCAGCAGCCCGCCGAGGGGGGGGAACACCGGGGAGCTGTTTTTT
CDR3 protein: CASSPPRGGNTGELFF

J gene: TRBJ1-2
D gene: .
CDR3 length: 12
clone size: .
V gene: TRBV5-4
CDR3 DNA: TGTGCCAGCAGCTTAGGGGAGGGAGGCTACACCTTC
CDR3 protein: CASSLGEGGYTF

J gene: TRBJ2-1
D gene: .
CDR3 length: 11
clone size: .
V gene: TRBV10-3
CDR3 DNA: TGTGCCATCAGTGAGGCGAATGAGCAGTTCTTC
CDR3 protein: CAISEANEQFF

J gene: TRBJ1-4
D gene: .
CDR3 length: 16
clone size: .
V gene: TRBV11-2
CDR3 DNA: TGTGCCAGCAGCTTAGAGTACGGTGAGGATCGTGAAAAACTGTTTTTT
CDR3 protein: CASSLEYGEDREKLFF

J gene: TRBJ1-1
D gene: .
CDR3 length: 13
clone size: .
V gene: TRBV30
CDR3 DNA: TGTGCCTCGCCGGGGGGGACGAACACTGAAGCTTTCTTT
CDR3 protein: CASPGGTNTEAFF

J gene: TRBJ1-2
D gene: .
CDR3 length: 13
clone size: .
V gene: TRBV4-2
CDR3 DNA: TGTGCCAGCAGCCAACAGGGCCACTATGGCTACACCTTC
CDR3 protein: CASSQQGHYGYTF

J gene: TRBJ1-1
D gene: TRBD1
CDR3 length: 16
clone size: .
V gene: TRBV3-1/TRBV3-2
CDR3 DNA: TGTGCCAGCTGCCCCAACCCGGGACAGAGGTCAACTGAAGCTTTCTTT
CDR3 protein: CASCPNPGQRSTEAFF

J gene: TRBJ2-5
D gene: .
CDR3 length: 14
clone size: .
V gene: TRBV5-1
CDR3 DNA: TGCGCCAGCAGCTTGGAGGGACAAAAAGAGACCCAGTACTTC
CDR3 protein: CASSLEGQKETQYF

J gene: TRBJ1-1
D gene: TRBD1
CDR3 length: 14
clone size: .
V gene: TRBV7-3
CDR3 DNA: TGTGCCAGCAGCATACAGGGGTTTGGCACTGAAGCTTTCTTT
CDR3 protein: CASSIQGFGTEAFF

J gene: TRBJ1-5
D gene: .
CDR3 length: 14
clone size: .
V gene: TRBV2
CDR3 DNA: TGTGCCAGCAGTGCAGGTCATAGCAATCAGCCCCAGCATTTT
CDR3 protein: CASSAGHSNQPQHF

J gene: TRBJ1-3
D gene: .
CDR3 length: 15
clone size: .
V gene: TRBV3-1/TRBV3-2
CDR3 DNA: TGTGCCAGCAGCCAAAACAGGAACTCTGGAAACACCATATATTTT
CDR3 protein: CASSQNRNSGNTIYF

J gene: TRBJ1-2
D gene: TRBD1
CDR3 length: 13
clone size: .
V gene: TRBV5-1
CDR3 DNA: TGCGCCAGCAGCCCCGGGACAGTTGAGGGCTACACCTTC
CDR3 protein: CASSPGTVEGYTF

J gene: TRBJ2-1
D gene: TRBD2
CDR3 length: 15
clone size: .
V gene: TRBV9
CDR3 DNA: TGTGCCAGCAGCGTAAGCGGGAGCTCCTACAATGAGCAGTTCTTC
CDR3 protein: CASSVSGSSYNEQFF

J gene: TRBJ2-2
D gene: .
CDR3 length: 16
clone size: .
V gene: TRBV19
CDR3 DNA: TGTGCCAGTAGTGAACGCGGGGGCCACAACACCGGGGAGCTGTTTTTT
CDR3 protein: CASSERGGHNTGELFF

J gene: TRBJ2-7
D gene: .
CDR3 length: 15
clone size: .
V gene: TRBV5-6
CDR3 DNA: TGTGCCAGCAGCTTTGGTCCTTCTAGCTCCTACGAGCAGTACTTC
CDR3 protein: CASSFGPSSSYEQYF

J gene: TRBJ2-5
D gene: .
CDR3 length: 16
clone size: .
V gene: TRBV7-9
CDR3 DNA: TGTGCCAGCAGCCCCGACTCTTTTCAGACTCAAGAGACCCAGTACTTC
CDR3 protein: CASSPDSFQTQETQYF

J gene: TRBJ1-1
D gene: TRBD1
CDR3 length: 14
clone size: .
V gene: TRBV5-1
CDR3 DNA: TGCGCCAGCAACCCGGACAGGGCGAACACTGAAGCTTTCTTT
CDR3 protein: CASNPDRANTEAFF

J gene: TRBJ1-1
D gene: .
CDR3 length: 14
clone size: .
V gene: TRBV5-1
CDR3 DNA: TGCGCCAGCAGCCCGAACAGGCAGAACACTGAAGCTTTCTTT
CDR3 protein: CASSPNRQNTEAFF

J gene: TRBJ1-2
D gene: TRBD1
CDR3 length: 13
clone size: .
V gene: TRBV24-1
CDR3 DNA: TGTGCCACCAGTGATTTGTGGCAGGGGGCGTTCACCTTC
CDR3 protein: CATSDLWQGAFTF

J gene: TRBJ2-2
D gene: TRBD1
CDR3 length: 15
clone size: .
V gene: TRBV6-4
CDR3 DNA: TGTGCCAGCAGTTTACAGGGGCCTAACACCGGGGAGCTGTTTTTT
CDR3 protein: CASSLQGPNTGELFF

J gene: TRBJ2-2
D gene: .
CDR3 length: 16
clone size: .
V gene: TRBV2
CDR3 DNA: TGTGCCAGCAGTGAAGCCGGGGAGCGGACCACCGGGGAGCTGTTTTTT
CDR3 protein: CASSEAGERTTGELFF

J gene: TRBJ1-3
D gene: .
CDR3 length: 14
clone size: .
V gene: TRBV2
CDR3 DNA: TGTGCCAGCAGTAGGACAGTCAGGGGAAACACCATATATTTT
CDR3 protein: CASSRTVRGNTIYF

J gene: TRBJ2-6
D gene: .
CDR3 length: 15
clone size: .
V gene: TRBV5-1
CDR3 DNA: TGCGCCAGCAGCTTACCCGAGTCTGGGGCCAACGTCCTGACTTTC
CDR3 protein: CASSLPESGANVLTF

J gene: TRBJ1-2
D gene: .
CDR3 length: 15
clone size: .
V gene: TRBV7-9
CDR3 DNA: TGTGCCAGCAGACAAACACAGGGCTACCCCTATGGCTACACCTTC
CDR3 protein: CASRQTQGYPYGYTF

J gene: TRBJ1-2
D gene: .
CDR3 length: 15
clone size: .
V gene: TRBV27
CDR3 DNA: TGTGCCAGCGCGAGGGGGTCCTCGCCTAACTATGGCTACACCTTC
CDR3 protein: CASARGSSPNYGYTF

J gene: TRBJ1-1
D gene: .
CDR3 length: 13
clone size: few
V gene: TRBV18
CDR3 DNA: TGTGCCAGCTCACTACTACAGGACACTGAAGCTTTCTTT
CDR3 protein: CASSLLQDTEAFF

J gene: TRBJ2-7
D gene: .
CDR3 length: 15
clone size: .
V gene: TRBV12-5
CDR3 DNA: TGTGCTAGTGGTTTGAGTCAGGGGAGCCCCTACGAGCAGTACTTC
CDR3 protein: CASGLSQGSPYEQYF

J gene: TRBJ2-7
D gene: .
CDR3 length: 14
clone size: once
V gene: TRBV6-5
CDR3 DNA: TGTGCCAGCAGTTACGGGAGGAGCTCCTACGAGCAGTACTTC
CDR3 protein: CASSYGRSSYEQYF

J gene: TRBJ2-7
D gene: TRBD2
CDR3 length: 16
clone size: .
V gene: TRBV30
CDR3 DNA: TGTGCCTGGAGTGGACTAGCGGGGGGGGACTCCTACGAGCAGTACTTC
CDR3 protein: CAWSGLAGGDSYEQYF

J gene: TRBJ2-2
D gene: .
CDR3 length: 13
clone size: few
V gene: TRBV12-3/TRBV12-4
CDR3 DNA: TGTGCCAGCACAGTCGCGAACACCGGGGAGCTGTTTTTT
CDR3 protein: CASTVANTGELFF

J gene: TRBJ2-2
D gene: TRBD1
CDR3 length: 23
clone size: .
V gene: TRBV27
CDR3 DNA: TGTGCCAGCAGTTGGCCGATGGGGTGGGGACAGGGGTTTGGCATCGAAGTCACCGGGGAGCTGTTTTTT
CDR3 protein: CASSWPMGWGQGFGIEVTGELFF

J gene: TRBJ2-1
D gene: .
CDR3 length: 11
clone size: .
V gene: TRBV19
CDR3 DNA: TGTGCCAGTAGTATACTGTATGAGCAGTTCTTC
CDR3 protein: CASSILYEQFF

J gene: TRBJ2-7
D gene: TRBD1
CDR3 length: 12
clone size: few
V gene: TRBV19
CDR3 DNA: TGTGCCAGTTCCGCAGGGGGATACGAGCAGTACTTC
CDR3 protein: CASSAGGYEQYF

J gene: TRBJ1-1
D gene: TRBD1
CDR3 length: 14
clone size: once
V gene: TRBV12-5
CDR3 DNA: TGTGCTAGTGGTTTGCGGGACAGCGTGACTGAAGCTTTCTTT
CDR3 protein: CASGLRDSVTEAFF

J gene: TRBJ1-2
D gene: TRBD1
CDR3 length: 12
clone size: .
V gene: TRBV7-9
CDR3 DNA: TGTGGAAGCAGGGGGCGAAACTATGGCTACACCTTC
CDR3 protein: CGSRGRNYGYTF

J gene: TRBJ1-1
D gene: TRBD1
CDR3 length: 14
clone size: .
V gene: TRBV15
CDR3 DNA: TGTGCCACCAGTTTTGACAGGGCTAACACTGAAGCTTTCTTT
CDR3 protein: CATSFDRANTEAFF

J gene: TRBJ2-1
D gene: TRBD1
CDR3 length: 15
clone size: .
V gene: TRBV9
CDR3 DNA: TGTGCCAGCAGCGTAGGGTTGGACAGGTACAATGAGCAGTTCTTC
CDR3 protein: CASSVGLDRYNEQFF

J gene: TRBJ1-5
D gene: .
CDR3 length: 14
clone size: .
V gene: TRBV10-2
CDR3 DNA: TGCGCCAGCAGTGAGTCACTTAGCAATCAGCCCCAGCATTTT
CDR3 protein: CASSESLSNQPQHF